This record looks at one T cell receptor (beta chain) sequence and its context. Its antigen specificity is not known. Per-base qualities were not stored, and no clone one base away is much larger. Looking up the germline V gene yields CDR1 SGHTS and CDR2 YDEGEE. The germline V and J ends show losses of 4 bases and 8 bases respectively, and no gene match explains 8 bases of the junction. Reading from cysteine to phenylalanine, the CDR3 counts 15 amino acids. This entry keeps only the CDR3 DNA: 45 bases, framed from base 1. The data belong to a study of T cell changes during pregnancy in multiple sclerosis (dated 2019 in TCRdb). Some background on the complete study: The study looked at changes in the T cell repertoire across pregnancy in women with multiple sclerosis.

Library generation was performed with the immunoSEQ multiplex PCR assay. The immuneACCESS repertoire file appears here via TCRdb, limited to in-frame rearrangements. These files lack a portion of the clones; in checked studies, under half of the deficit traces to unresolved V genes, and the cause of the others is not known. Recorded for this sample are about 40,000 clones; approximately 90% of them occurred a single time. The ten biggest clones cover approximately 0.44% of the sample. This clonotype originated in a female donor with multiple sclerosis, enrolled in a pregnancy study. Recombination linked TRBV5-8 to TRBJ1-4, with 10 bases matching TRBD1. This specimen consisted of CD4+ T cells from peripheral blood mononuclear cells, obtained in the third trimester of pregnancy. The DNA sequence is TGTGCCAGCAGCCGGGACAGGGGATATCGAGAAAAACTGTTTTTT. It encodes CASSRDRGYREKLFF.